This T cell receptor beta chain was sequenced in a study of cytomegalovirus exposure and HLA in healthy donors. General study results and limits: Researchers left out some V segments, among them TRBV6-2 and TRBV6-3, as indistinguishable. CMV serostatus stood as the only immune exposure information on hand. According to reports, the classifier identified cytomegalovirus status with high specificity and sensitivity. With later analysis, a missense DCLRE1C variant became linked to TCR beta V- and J-gene trimming.

The PCR employed 60 Vbeta primers together with 13 Jbeta primers. This table comes from immunoSEQ multiplex PCR, and its TCRdb copy is limited to in-frame clones, with some not included. The sample lists about 180,000 clones; about 82% were seen once. A remark on this clone: As yet, its antigen is unknown.

Trimming stripped 4 bases from V and 2 bases from J, with 20 bases between. There are 17 residues in the CDR3. Per germline, CDR1 SNHLY and CDR2 FYNNEI. The specimen was PBMCs. This chain links TRBV2 with TRBJ1-1; D may be TRBD1 (6 bases). The source of this sequence is a man aged 18 to 29 in good health and CMV-seronegative. The CDR3 loop reads CASSGGITGKINTEAFF. CDR3 nucleotide sequence: TGTGCCAGCAGTGGGGGGATTACAGGGAAAATAAACACTGAAGCTTTCTTT.